These T cell receptor beta chains were read from a single sample in a study of T cell clones after liver transplantation. TCRdb keeps only in-frame clones here, not all; method: immunoSEQ multiplex PCR. Of 77,000 or so clones listed, about four fifths are singletons. The material was CD4+ T cells from blood, obtained 12 months after liver transplant. The receptors come from a human patient who received a liver transplant. Some T cells may have originated in the graft donor. Both conserved end residues are part of each CDR3. The order of the fields is CDR3 protein, CDR3 DNA, CDR3 length, clone size, J gene, V gene, D gene. D genes are given only for firm matches. Clone size appears in some rows only: once, few, many, or a class for an expanded clone.

CASCPFFSNQPQHF | TGTGCCTCTTGCCCGTTCTTTAGCAATCAGCCCCAGCATTTT | 14 | - | TRBJ1-5 | TRBV6-1 | -
CASSSRTGRYTEAFF | TGTGCCAGCAGCTCTCGGACAGGGAGATACACTGAAGCTTTCTTT | 15 | - | TRBJ1-1 | TRBV7-8 | TRBD1
CASSFRVGADGYTF | TGTGCCAGCAGTTTTCGAGTTGGGGCGGATGGCTACACCTTC | 14 | - | TRBJ1-2 | TRBV27 | -
CASSPRTGRSSYNEQFF | TGTGCCAGCAGCCCCCGGACAGGTCGGAGCTCCTACAATGAGCAGTTCTTC | 17 | - | TRBJ2-1 | TRBV11-3 | TRBD1
CASSLGPTQYF | TGTGCCAGCAGTCTAGGACCGACCCAGTACTTC | 11 | - | TRBJ2-5 | TRBV7-6 | -
CASSLAGDEKLFF | TGTGCCAGCAGCTTGGCGGGGGATGAAAAACTGTTTTTT | 13 | many | TRBJ1-4 | TRBV7-9 | -
CASSQVSRSNTEAFF | TGCGCCAGCAGCCAAGTTTCCAGGTCGAACACTGAAGCTTTCTTT | 15 | - | TRBJ1-1 | TRBV4-3 | -
CASSPDRNYGYTF | TGTGCCAGCAGCCCGGACAGGAACTATGGCTACACCTTC | 13 | - | TRBJ1-2 | TRBV7-2 | TRBD1
CASSRDPSDTGELFF | TGTGCCAGCAGCCGCGACCCGTCGGACACCGGGGAGCTGTTTTTT | 15 | - | TRBJ2-2 | TRBV7-2 | -
CSFSPPADTQYF | TGCAGCTTCTCTCCCCCAGCGGATACGCAGTATTTT | 12 | - | TRBJ2-3 | TRBV29-1 | -
CASSWAGARETQYF | TGTGCCAGCAGCTGGGCGGGAGCACGAGAGACCCAGTACTTC | 14 | - | TRBJ2-5 | TRBV7-8 | TRBD2
CASSGTSGSAYNEQFF | TGTGCCAGCAGTGGTACTAGCGGGAGCGCCTACAATGAGCAGTTCTTC | 16 | - | TRBJ2-1 | TRBV25-1 | TRBD2
CSVIRDRNYEQYF | TGCAGCGTTATCCGGGACAGGAACTACGAGCAGTACTTC | 13 | - | TRBJ2-7 | TRBV29-1 | TRBD1
CASTPMRGGYTGELFF | TGCGCCAGCACCCCCATGAGGGGCGGTTACACCGGGGAGCTGTTTTTT | 16 | - | TRBJ2-2 | TRBV5-1 | -
CASSQDWAGNEQFF | TGTGCCAGCAGCCAAGATTGGGCAGGGAATGAGCAGTTCTTC | 14 | - | TRBJ2-1 | TRBV14 | -
CASSAGGDGNTIYF | TGTGCCAGCTCCGCGGGAGGGGATGGAAACACCATATATTTT | 14 | - | TRBJ1-3 | TRBV18 | -
CASSFPPDEQYF | TGTGCCAGCAGTTTTCCCCCCGACGAGCAGTACTTC | 12 | - | TRBJ2-7 | TRBV28 | -
CASSRGRAGETQYF | TGTGCCAGCAGTCGCGGGAGAGCCGGGGAGACCCAGTACTTC | 14 | - | TRBJ2-5 | TRBV6-6 | TRBD2
CASSLADSINGYTF | TGCGCCAGCAGCTTGGCAGACAGTATTAATGGCTACACCTTC | 14 | - | TRBJ1-2 | TRBV5-1 | -